This T cell receptor (beta chain) was found in a study of regulatory T cells in long-lasting Graves disease. Study-level information: Patients with new Graves' disease had used antithyroid drugs below 3 months.

Time point described: newly diagnosed GD, antithyroid drugs for less than 3 months. After RNA was extracted from PBMCs, the TCR library was made from it. The V end was cut by 4 bases, the J end by 2 bases, with 12 bases between. CDR1 and CDR2 (germline): MNHNS, SASEGT. The CDR3 covers 15 residues. Through Arm-PCR of CDR3 regions and iRepertoire HTBI primers, TCR beta libraries were built. Each CDR3 protein is one row after TCRdb ran MiXCR on the multiplex PCR reads. The table shows approximately 480,000 distinct CDR3 sequences, with 16% occurring only once. The study, taken as a whole, reports: Few sampled subjects may have lowered accuracy.

This clonotype has ten or more counts. The antigen remains undetermined. These data also featured in a second study, about T cells in Graves' hyperthyroidism and ophthalmopathy. From that study: A lack of ophthalmopathy progression within 18 months defined stable Graves' hyperthyroidism. Most thyroid clonotypes expanded above 0.001 were also detected in blood.

The chain links TRBV6-1 to TRBJ2-1, with D perhaps TRBD2 (6 bases). This receptor was taken from a man aged 35 to 55 with Graves disease. This sample comprised peripheral blood mononuclear cells (PBMCs), obtained at new diagnosis, from a patient treated with antithyroid drugs. The CDR3 region is CASSAGGGPYNEQFF. The CDR3 DNA is TGTGCCAGCAGTGCCGGGGGAGGTCCCTACAATGAGCAGTTCTTC.